This T cell receptor (beta chain) originates from a study of cytomegalovirus exposure and HLA in healthy donors. General study findings and limits: The authors assumed roughly uniform sequencing depth across donors for presence/absence analyses.

Per the germline V gene, CDR1 is MNHEY and CDR2 is SMNVEV (reference sequence). CDR3 length: 14 residues. A remark on this clone: As yet, its antigen is unknown.

The PCR employed 60 Vbeta primers together with 13 Jbeta primers. Measured with immunoSEQ multiplex PCR; TCRdb has only the in-frame clones, and not every one. The table shows some 150,000 clones, with approximately 82% occurring only once. This sequence was found in a man in his thirties or forties in good health and CMV-seropositive. The rearrangement links TRBV27 to TRBJ2-5, with 7 bases that match TRBD1. Gene TRBJ2-7 matches the end of the DNA better, so the J call may be wrong. Source material: PBMCs. The CDR3 spells CASSMTGIPYEQYF. Written as DNA, the CDR3 is TGTGCCAGCAGTATGACAGGGATCCCCTACGAGCAGTACTTC.